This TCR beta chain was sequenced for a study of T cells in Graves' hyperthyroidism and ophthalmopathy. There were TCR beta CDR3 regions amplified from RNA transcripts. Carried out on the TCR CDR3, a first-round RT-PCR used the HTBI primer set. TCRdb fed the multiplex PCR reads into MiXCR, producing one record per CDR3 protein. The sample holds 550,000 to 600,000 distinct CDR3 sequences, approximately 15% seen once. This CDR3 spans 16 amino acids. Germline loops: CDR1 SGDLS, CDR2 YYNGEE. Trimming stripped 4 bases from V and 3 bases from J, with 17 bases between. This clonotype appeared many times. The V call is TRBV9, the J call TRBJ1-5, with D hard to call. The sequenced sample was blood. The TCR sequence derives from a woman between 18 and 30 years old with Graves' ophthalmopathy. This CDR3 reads CASSRDGRSFNQPQHF. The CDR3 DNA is TGTGCCAGCAGCCGAGACGGACGAAGTTTCAATCAGCCCCAGCATTTT.